Below, 15 T cell receptor beta chains from the same sample are listed, as sequenced in a study of T cell changes during pregnancy in multiple sclerosis. Sequencing used immunoSEQ multiplex PCR; TCRdb keeps in-frame clones, though not all of them. The sample lists fewer than 140,000 clones, less than 95% occurring once. Sequenced here: peripheral blood, sampled after pregnancy. These receptors all stem from a female donor with multiple sclerosis, enrolled in a pregnancy study.

V gene TRBV5-1 combines with J gene TRBJ2-1; 11 bases map to TRBD2. Germline trimming cut 4 bases from V and 2 bases from J; bases unmatched to any gene: 8. The CDR3 sequence is 17 residues long. Germline loops: CDR1 SGHRS, CDR2 YFSETQ. CDR3 sequence (DNA): TGCGCCAGCAGCCATACAACTAGCGGGAGTGCCTACAATGAGCAGTTCTTC. Amino acids: CASSHTTSGSAYNEQFF.

The CDR3 sequence is CASSPVGVSYGYTF. The CDR3 DNA reads as TGTGCCAGCAGCCCGGTAGGGGTGAGCTATGGCTACACCTTC. The chain links TRBV5-4 to TRBJ1-2; perhaps TRBD1 as D (5 bases). Per the germline V gene, CDR1 is SGHNT and CDR2 is YYREEE (reference sequence). V lost 4 bases, J lost 4 bases, and 14 bases lay in between. The CDR3 runs to 14 residues.

This rearrangement joins TRBV6-6 to TRBJ1-1, with D possibly being TRBD1 (6 bases). V dropped 6 bases and J dropped 7 bases, with 15 bases sitting between them. Germline V gene sequence: CDR1 MNHNY, CDR2 SVGAGI (reference sequence). There are 13 residues in the CDR3. CDR3: CASSTDRSSEAFF. The CDR3 DNA follows: TGTGCCAGCAGCACCGACAGGTCTAGTGAAGCTTTCTTT.

The chain combines TRBV7-8 with TRBJ1-1; unclear D gene. With 0 bases removed from V and 3 bases from J, the gap between germline ends came to 5 bases. Germline assignment: CDR1 SGHVS and CDR2 FQNEAQ. The CDR3 runs to 13 residues. CDR3 protein: CASSLAADTEAFF. The CDR3 region has the DNA TGTGCCAGCAGCTTAGCGGCAGACACTGAAGCTTTCTTT.

The chain is built from TRBV6-1 and TRBJ1-5; weak D call: TRBD1 (6 bases). Trimming removed 5 bases at V and 2 bases at J, with 7 bases between. Germline V gene sequence: CDR1 MNHNS, CDR2 SASEGT. This CDR3 has 13 residues. The CDR3 DNA reads as TGTGCCAGCAGTTCAGGGGGCAATCAGCCCCAGCATTTT. Amino acid sequence: CASSSGGNQPQHF.

The J gene is TRBJ2-1, the V gene TRBV11-3; D perhaps matches TRBD1 (7 bases). This CDR3 is 14 amino acids long. Trimming left V 5 bases short and J 6 bases short, with 14 bases between. Germline V gene sequence: CDR1 SGHNT, CDR2 YENEEA. The CDR3 DNA is TGTGCCAGCAGCATGTCAGGGGGGCGCAATGAGCAGTTCTTC. Translated: CASSMSGGRNEQFF.

J is TRBJ2-7 and V is TRBV28, with 8 nucleotides matching TRBD1. The CDR3 covers 16 residues. V dropped 3 bases and J dropped 7; count of bases not matched to a gene: 14. Germline V gives CDR1 MDHEN, CDR2 SYDVKM. CDR3 nucleotides: TGTGCCAGCAGTTTGGGGAGACAGGGGTTCATCCGTGAGCAGTACTTC. Protein sequence: CASSLGRQGFIREQYF.

The sample holds one count of this clone. V and J are TRBV2 and TRBJ2-1; 10 bases line up with TRBD1. J gave up 6 bases and V 7 bases, and 6 bases lay outside the gene matches. Germline V CDR1 and CDR2: SNHLY, FYNNEI. The CDR3 sequence is 14 residues long. The CDR3 coding sequence is TGTGCCAGCACCAGGGACAGGGGTTCCAATGAGCAGTTCTTC. Translation: CASTRDRGSNEQFF.

The CDR3 here is CAWTPGQGYNEQFF. The CDR3 DNA follows: TGTGCCTGGACACCGGGACAGGGGTACAATGAGCAGTTCTTC. The chain is built from TRBV30 and TRBJ2-1; 10 nucleotides agree with TRBD1. Germline assignment: CDR1 GTSNPN and CDR2 SVGIG (reference sequence). V trimming: 4 bases; J trimming: 4 bases; junction bases outside the gene matches: 4. There are 14 residues in the CDR3.

This chain uses TRBV5-1 with TRBJ1-1; weak D call: TRBD1 (5 bases). Looked up from germline, CDR1 is SGHRS and CDR2 is YFSETQ. V lost 5 bases and J 3 bases, leaving 14 bases between the germline ends. The CDR3 is 14 residues long. The CDR3, as DNA: TGCGCCAGCAGGGGGACCCCGGGAGACACTGAAGCTTTCTTT. It codes for CASRGTPGDTEAFF.

The chain uses TRBV28 and TRBJ2-3, with TRBD1 matching over 8 bases. The CDR3 extends over 15 amino acids. J gave up 4 bases and V 5 bases, and 8 bases lay outside the gene matches. Germline lookup yields CDR1 MDHEN and CDR2 SYDVKM. The CDR3 DNA reads TGTGCCAGCAGTCTCCAGCAGGGGGCAGCAGATACGCAGTATTTT. It codes for CASSLQQGAADTQYF.

This clone was detected ten times or more. This chain uses TRBV4-1 with TRBJ2-3; 9 nucleotides agree with TRBD2. Per germline, CDR1 MGHRA and CDR2 YSYEKL. After removal of 4 bases from V and 1 base from J, the junction contained 3 bases not matched to a gene. The CDR3 is 15 residues long. DNA of the CDR3: TGCGCCAGCAGCCGCTCTAGCGGGGGCACAGATACGCAGTATTTT. Translated, it gives CASSRSSGGTDTQYF.

The J gene is TRBJ1-1, the V gene TRBV19; weak D call: TRBD1 (5 bases). V lost 3 bases to trimming and J lost 4 bases, with 12 bases between them. Germline V lookup: CDR1 LNHDA, CDR2 SQIVND (reference sequence). The CDR3 covers 14 residues. The CDR3 reads CASSMAGETTEAFF. Written as DNA, the CDR3 is TGTGCCAGTAGTATGGCGGGGGAGACCACTGAAGCTTTCTTT.

In DNA form, the CDR3 reads TGCGCCAGCAGCTGGCCAACACAGGGGAACACCGGGGAGCTGTTTTTT. Translation gives CASSWPTQGNTGELFF. J is TRBJ2-2 and V is TRBV4-1; a possible D gene is TRBD1 (6 bases). The V gene lost 5 bases and the J gene lost 1 base, with 14 bases spanning the gap. The germline V gene has CDR1 MGHRA and CDR2 YSYEKL. This CDR3 is built from 16 residues.

This clone has only one observation. This chain joins TRBV6-1 and TRBJ2-1; D may be TRBD2 (5 bases). Per the germline V gene, CDR1 is MNHNS and CDR2 is SASEGT. V was clipped by 8 bases and J by 7 bases, with 18 bases between them. This CDR3 is built from 14 residues. CDR3 coding DNA: TGTGCCAGCTCCCTCGGTGTGAGGGTGAATGAGCAGTTCTTC. This translates into CASSLGVRVNEQFF.